These 14 T cell receptor beta chains originate from one sample sequenced in a study of T cells after posttransplantation cyclophosphamide. Cells defined as naive were viable CD3+CD4+ or CD3+CD8+ and CCR7+CD45RA+CD45RO-CD95-CD27+CD28+. TCRdb keeps only in-frame clones here, not all; method: immunoSEQ multiplex PCR. Here the sample spans about 20,000 clones, 95% to 98% being singletons. Material for sequencing was naive CD4+ T cells sorted from PBMCs. The source is a man aged 40-49 years in good health, CMV-negative, and a related stem cell transplant donor.

This clone was recorded only once. This rearrangement joins TRBV5-4 to TRBJ2-5; unclear D gene. The CDR3 is 15 amino acids. Germline-derived CDR1 and CDR2 are SGHNT and YYREEE (reference sequence). Trimming cost V 1 base and J 4 bases, with 14 bases left between them. CDR3: CASSLLRRGGETQYF. CDR3 coding DNA: TGTGCCAGCAGCTTGCTTCGGAGAGGTGGAGAGACCCAGTACTTC.

The J gene is TRBJ1-1, the V gene TRBV9, with D possibly TRBD1 on 6 matching bases. With 4 bases removed from V and 4 bases from J, the gap between germline ends came to 14 bases. Germline lookup yields CDR1 SGDLS and CDR2 YYNGEE. This CDR3 comprises 14 residues. CDR3 amino acids: CASSFQGLGTEAFF. The CDR3 DNA reads as TGTGCCAGCAGCTTCCAGGGGTTGGGCACTGAAGCTTTCTTT.

This chain joins TRBV2 and TRBJ1-5; 7 bases are shared with TRBD1. Germline CDR1 is SNHLY and CDR2 is FYNNEI. V shed 6 bases and J 5 bases; nucleotides not matched to a gene: 10. This CDR3 has 15 amino acids. This CDR3 reads CASSADRAADQPQHF. CDR3 nucleotide sequence: TGTGCCAGCAGCGCTGACAGGGCGGCGGATCAGCCCCAGCATTTT.

This chain connects TRBV2 to TRBJ2-7; the D is unclear. Germline CDR1 and CDR2: SNHLY and FYNNEI. The CDR3 has 12 amino acids. Trimming pared 4 bases from V and 11 bases from J, leaving 15 bases between. The CDR3 loop reads CASSVEPYAEYF. The CDR3 coding sequence is TGTGCCAGCAGTGTCGAGCCTTACGCGGAGTACTTC. The complete variable domain, with remaining parts taken from reference TRBV2 and TRBJ2-7, reads EPEVTQTPSHQVTQMGQEVILRCVPISNHLYFYWYRQILGQKVEFLVSFYNNEISEKSEIFDDQFSVERPDGSNFTLKIRSTKLEDSAMYFCASSVEPYAEYFGPGTRLTVT.

The gene calls are TRBV29-1 and TRBJ1-1; tentatively, D is TRBD1 (6 bases). V was trimmed by 3 bases and J by 7 bases, leaving 15 bases between them. The CDR3 has 13 residues. Germline CDR1 and CDR2: SQVTM and ANQGSEA. Here the CDR3 reads CSVDPAGAGEAFF. The DNA for the CDR3 is TGCAGCGTTGATCCGGCGGGGGCAGGTGAAGCTTTCTTT.

The rearrangement joins TRBV18 to TRBJ2-7; 10 positions agree with TRBD1. Per the germline V gene, CDR1 is KGHSH and CDR2 is LQKENI. The V segment lost 5 bases and the J segment 2 bases; nucleotides outside the gene matches: 9. CDR3 size: 16 residues. The CDR3 loop is CASSSSGTGAAYEQYF. CDR3 bases: TGTGCCAGCTCATCCTCCGGGACAGGGGCGGCCTACGAGCAGTACTTC. The complete variable domain, with remaining parts taken from reference TRBV18 and TRBJ2-7, reads NAGVMQNPRHLVRRRGQEARLRCSPMKGHSHVYWYRQLPEEGLKFMVYLQKENIIDESGMPKERFSAEFPKEGPSILRIQQVVRGDSAAYFCASSSSGTGAAYEQYFGPGTRLTVT.

The chain recombines TRBV9 with TRBJ1-2; 9 bases fit TRBD1. Germline assignment: CDR1 SGDLS and CDR2 YYNGEE. V shed 5 bases, J shed 2 bases, and the junction held 4 bases outside the gene matches. This CDR3 region has 14 residues. The CDR3 loop reads CASRGQGRNYGYTF. CDR3 DNA: TGTGCCAGCAGAGGACAGGGGCGGAACTATGGCTACACCTTC.

This chain uses TRBV9 with TRBJ2-1, with 7 bases matching TRBD2. CDR3 size: 16 residues. Germline V gene data show CDR1 as SGDLS and CDR2 as YYNGEE. Germline trimming cut 1 base from V and 0 bases from J; bases unmatched to any gene: 4. CDR3 region: CASSVSGGSSYNEQFF. The CDR3 DNA reads TGTGCCAGCAGCGTATCTGGCGGGAGCTCCTACAATGAGCAGTTCTTC.

V and J are TRBV6-5 and TRBJ2-7; 8 nucleotides line up with TRBD1. This CDR3 is 15 amino acids long. CDR1 and CDR2 from the germline V gene are MNHEY and SVGAGI. The trim removed 4 bases at V and 5 bases at J, leaving 10 bases unmatched. In nucleotides, the CDR3 is TGTGCCAGCAGTTCCACGGACAGGGCTTCCCACGAGCAGTACTTC. It yields the protein CASSSTDRASHEQYF.

The chain combines TRBV7-3 with TRBJ2-3; D call uncertain. V shed 3 bases and J shed 5 bases, with 9 bases lying between them. Germline CDR1 reads SGHTA; CDR2 reads FQGTGA. The CDR3 has 13 amino acids. The CDR3 reads CASSFTIVDTQYF. CDR3 nucleotide sequence: TGTGCCAGCAGCTTTACGATAGTAGATACGCAGTATTTT. The full variable domain, in which reference TRBV7-3 and TRBJ2-3 provide the parts outside the CDR3, is GAGVSQTPSNKVTEKGKYVELRCDPISGHTALYWYRQSLGQGPEFLIYFQGTGAADDSGLPNDRFFAVRPEGSVSTLKIQRTERGDSAVYLCASSFTIVDTQYFGPGTRLTVL.

This chain links TRBV11-3 with TRBJ2-1; D is unresolved. V shed 0 bases and J shed 6 bases, with 6 bases lying between them. The germline V gene has CDR1 SGHNT and CDR2 YENEEA. The CDR3 length is 13 residues. CDR3 DNA sequence: TGTGCCAGCAGCTTAGAAATAGCCAATGAGCAGTTCTTC. Protein: CASSLEIANEQFF.

CDR3 bases: TGTGCCAGCAGCCTCACTAGCGGGGCGAACACCGGGGAGCTGTTTTTT. Protein product: CASSLTSGANTGELFF. The chain uses TRBV11-2 and TRBJ2-2; 10 nucleotides line up with TRBD2. Trimming at V came to 5 bases and at J to 0 bases, leaving 3 bases not matched to a gene. This CDR3 contains 16 residues. The germline CDR1 and CDR2 sequences are SGHAT and FQNNGV.

This clone occurred once. The chain joins TRBV27 to TRBJ1-5; 8 positions agree with TRBD1. Germline CDR1 reads MNHEY; CDR2 reads SMNVEV (reference sequence). V lost 3 bases, J lost 5 bases, and 3 bases stayed unmatched. The CDR3 is made up of 14 amino acids. The DNA for the CDR3 is TGTGCCAGCAGTTTTCTCAGGGGGCATCAGCCCCAGCATTTT. Translated, it gives CASSFLRGHQPQHF.

CDR3 sequence: CASSPPFYYGYTF. For the CDR3, the DNA is TGTGCCAGCAGTCCCCCCTTTTACTATGGCTACACCTTC. The V call is TRBV28, the J call TRBJ1-2; no clear D gene. V was shortened by 5 bases and J by 3 bases, with 10 bases between the two germline ends. Looked up from germline, CDR1 is MDHEN and CDR2 is SYDVKM. The CDR3 contains 13 residues.